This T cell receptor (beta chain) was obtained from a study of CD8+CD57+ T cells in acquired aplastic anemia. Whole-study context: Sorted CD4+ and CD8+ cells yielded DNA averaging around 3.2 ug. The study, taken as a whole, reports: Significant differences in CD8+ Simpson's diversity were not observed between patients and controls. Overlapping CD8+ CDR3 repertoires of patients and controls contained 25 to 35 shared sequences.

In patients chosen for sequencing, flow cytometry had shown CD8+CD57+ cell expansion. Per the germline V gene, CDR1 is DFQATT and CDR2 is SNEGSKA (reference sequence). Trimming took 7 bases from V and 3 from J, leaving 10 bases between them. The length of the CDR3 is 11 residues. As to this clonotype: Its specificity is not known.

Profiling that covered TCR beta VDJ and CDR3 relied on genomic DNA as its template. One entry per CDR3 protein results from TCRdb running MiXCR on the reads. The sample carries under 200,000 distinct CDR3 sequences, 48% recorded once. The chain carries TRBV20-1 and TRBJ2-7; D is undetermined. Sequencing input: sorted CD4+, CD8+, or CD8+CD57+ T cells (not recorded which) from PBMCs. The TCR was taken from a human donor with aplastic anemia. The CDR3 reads CSVRIDYEQYF. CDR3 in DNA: TGCAGTGTTAGGATAGACTACGAGCAGTACTTC.